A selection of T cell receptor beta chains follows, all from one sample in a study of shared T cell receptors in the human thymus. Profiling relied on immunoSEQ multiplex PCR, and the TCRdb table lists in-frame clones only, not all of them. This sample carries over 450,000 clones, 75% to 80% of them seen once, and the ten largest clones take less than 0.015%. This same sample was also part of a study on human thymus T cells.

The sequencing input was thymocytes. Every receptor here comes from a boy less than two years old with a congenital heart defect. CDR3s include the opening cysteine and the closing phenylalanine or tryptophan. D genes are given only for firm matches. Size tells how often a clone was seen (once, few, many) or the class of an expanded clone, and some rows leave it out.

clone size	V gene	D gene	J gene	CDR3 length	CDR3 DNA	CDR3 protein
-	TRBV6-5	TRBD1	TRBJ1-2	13	TGTGCCAGCACGCGGACAGGGAGATCGGGCTACACCTTC	CASTRTGRSGYTF
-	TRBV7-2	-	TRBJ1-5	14	TGTGCCAGCAGCTTACAGGTTAGCAATCAGCCCCAGCATTTT	CASSLQVSNQPQHF
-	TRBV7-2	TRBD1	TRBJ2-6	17	TGTGCCAGCAGCTTAGGGTCAGGGGGAGATGGGGCCAACGTCCTGACTTTC	CASSLGSGGDGANVLTF
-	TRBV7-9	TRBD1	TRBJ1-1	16	TGTGCCAGCAGTCCTGCCCTGGACAGGCCTTCCCCTGAAGCTTTCTTT	CASSPALDRPSPEAFF
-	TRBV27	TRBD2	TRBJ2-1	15	TGTGCCAGCAGTTTTGGACTAGCGTTTTACAATGAGCAGTTCTTC	CASSFGLAFYNEQFF
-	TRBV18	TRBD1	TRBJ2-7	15	TGTGCCAGCTCACCACCGGACAGGGTTCAGTACGAGCAGTACTTC	CASSPPDRVQYEQYF
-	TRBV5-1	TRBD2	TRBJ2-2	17	TGCGCCAGCAGTTCCGGGACTAGCGGGAGAAGTACCGGGGAGCTGTTTTTT	CASSSGTSGRSTGELFF
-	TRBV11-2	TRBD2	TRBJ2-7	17	TGTGCCAGCAGCCTCCCACCGGGACTAGCGGGATTTTACGAGCAGTACTTC	CASSLPPGLAGFYEQYF
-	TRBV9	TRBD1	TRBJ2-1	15	TGTGCCAGCAGCGGACAGGGCCCGCTATACAATGAGCAGTTCTTC	CASSGQGPLYNEQFF
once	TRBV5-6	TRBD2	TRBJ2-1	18	TGTGCCAGCAGCTTGGGACTAGCGGGAGGGCCGGGCTACAATGAGCAGTTCTTC	CASSLGLAGGPGYNEQFF
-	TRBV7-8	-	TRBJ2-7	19	TGTGCCAGCAGCTACACCACCCCCCCCCGGCAGGCCAACTCCTACGAGCAGTACTTC	CASSYTTPPRQANSYEQYF
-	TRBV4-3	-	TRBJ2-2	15	TGCGCCAGCAGCCAAGAAGAGCAGAACACCGGGGAGCTGTTTTTT	CASSQEEQNTGELFF
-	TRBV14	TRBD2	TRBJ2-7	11	TGTGCCAGCAGCCTAGCGGGAGGGCTGCACTTC	CASSLAGGLHF
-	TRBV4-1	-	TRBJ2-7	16	TGCGCCAGCAGCCAAGAGGACGGGATCGATCGTATAGAGCAGTACTTC	CASSQEDGIDRIEQYF
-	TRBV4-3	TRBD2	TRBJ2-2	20	TGCGCCAGCAGCCAAGATTCACTAGCGGAAAGGGGTATGATCACCGGGGAGCTGTTTTTT	CASSQDSLAERGMITGELFF
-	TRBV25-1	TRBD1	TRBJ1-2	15	TGTGCCAGCAGTGATCCGGGACAGGGGGATCTTGGCTACACCTTC	CASSDPGQGDLGYTF
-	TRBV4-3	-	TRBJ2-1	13	TGCGCCAGCAGCCAAAACCGGACAGACGAGCAGTTCTTC	CASSQNRTDEQFF
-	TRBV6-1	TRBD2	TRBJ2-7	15	TGTGCCAGCAGAACTGGAGGACTAGCGGGAAGCGAGCAGTACTTC	CASRTGGLAGSEQYF
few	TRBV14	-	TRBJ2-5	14	TGTGCCAGCAGCACGGACACGTACCAAGAGACCCAGTACTTC	CASSTDTYQETQYF
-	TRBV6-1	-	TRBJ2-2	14	TGTGCCAGCCGTGGGAGCAGCACCACCGGGGAGCTGTTTTTT	CASRGSSTTGELFF
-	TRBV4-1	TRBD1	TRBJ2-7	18	TGCGCCAGCAGCCTAAAGATGGGCCCGGACAGGGGGACCTACGAGCAGTACTTC	CASSLKMGPDRGTYEQYF
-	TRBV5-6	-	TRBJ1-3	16	TGTGCCAGCAGCTTGGCGACATCCCGGCCCCTGAACACCATATATTTT	CASSLATSRPLNTIYF
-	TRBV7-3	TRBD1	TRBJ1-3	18	TGTGCCAGCAGCCGACAGGGGGAAGCCGGGGACTCTGGAAACACCATATATTTT	CASSRQGEAGDSGNTIYF
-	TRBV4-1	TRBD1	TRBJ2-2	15	TGCGCCAGCAGCCAGAGGACAGGGAAGACCGGGGAGCTGTTTTTT	CASSQRTGKTGELFF
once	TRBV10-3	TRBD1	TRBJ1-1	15	TGTGCCATCAGTGTGGAGGGGGACAGGGGGTTCGAAGCTTTCTTT	CAISVEGDRGFEAFF
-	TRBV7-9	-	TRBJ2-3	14	TGTGCCAGCAGCCTCGGACAGAGCACAGATACGCAGTATTTT	CASSLGQSTDTQYF
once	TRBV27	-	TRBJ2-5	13	TGTGCCAGCAGTTTGCGGGTCTGGGAGACCCAGTACTTC	CASSLRVWETQYF
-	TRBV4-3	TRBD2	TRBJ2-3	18	TGCGCCAGCAGCCTGGGGACTAGCGGGAGGGCCTCCACAGATACGCAGTATTTT	CASSLGTSGRASTDTQYF
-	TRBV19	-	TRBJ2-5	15	TGTGCCAGTAGTCGAGGCGGGCCAGAAAAAGAGACCCAGTACTTC	CASSRGGPEKETQYF
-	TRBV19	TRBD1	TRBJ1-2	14	TGTGCCAGTAGTATCGACAGGGGGCGGAATGGCTACACCTTC	CASSIDRGRNGYTF
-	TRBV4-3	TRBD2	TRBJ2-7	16	TGCGCCAGCAGCCAAGGGGTGCGGGGAGGGACCTACGAGCAGTACTTC	CASSQGVRGGTYEQYF
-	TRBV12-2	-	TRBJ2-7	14	TGTGCAAGTCGCTTAGGGGACAGATCCTACGAGCAGTACTTC	CASRLGDRSYEQYF
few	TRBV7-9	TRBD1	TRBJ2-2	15	TGTGCCAGCAGCACTCCGGGACAGCGCACCGGGGAGCTGTTTTTT	CASSTPGQRTGELFF
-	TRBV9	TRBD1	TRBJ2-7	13	TGTGCCAGCAGCCCCCACTCAGGGGGCGAGCAGTACTTC	CASSPHSGGEQYF
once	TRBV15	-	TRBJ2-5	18	TGTGCCACCAGCAGACGTGTTAGGGGGAGGGACGTACAAGAGACCCAGTACTTC	CATSRRVRGRDVQETQYF
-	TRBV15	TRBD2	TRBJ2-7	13	TGTGCCACCAGCCGGACTAGCGGGTACGAGCAGTACTTC	CATSRTSGYEQYF
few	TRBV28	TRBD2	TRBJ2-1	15	TGTGCCAGCAGCACGCAGACTAGCGAAAACAATGAGCAGTTCTTC	CASSTQTSENNEQFF
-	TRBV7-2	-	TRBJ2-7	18	TGTGCCAGCAGCCCTCGGGACTCCAGGAAGAGCCTCCCCCATCGGGAGTACTTC	CASSPRDSRKSLPHREYF
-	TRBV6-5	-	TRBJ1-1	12	TGTGCCAGCAGCCGACAGGAGTCTGAAGCTTTCTTT	CASSRQESEAFF
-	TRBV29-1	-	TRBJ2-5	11	TGCAGCGCTCTCACCGGGGAGACCCAGTACTTC	CSALTGETQYF
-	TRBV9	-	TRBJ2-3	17	TGTGCCAGCAGCGTCACGACGCCAGGACGGGACACAGATACGCAGTATTTT	CASSVTTPGRDTDTQYF
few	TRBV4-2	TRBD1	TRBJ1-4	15	TGTGCCAGCAGCCAACTCTTCGGACAGGGCGAAAAACTGTTTTTT	CASSQLFGQGEKLFF
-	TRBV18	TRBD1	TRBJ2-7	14	TGTGCCAGCTCGCCCGGGACAGGATCCTACGAGCAGTACTTC	CASSPGTGSYEQYF
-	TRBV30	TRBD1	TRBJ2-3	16	TGTGCCTGGAGCACACCCGACAGGGGCCACACAGATACGCAGTATTTT	CAWSTPDRGHTDTQYF
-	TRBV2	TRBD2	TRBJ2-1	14	TGTGCCAGCTCCGGGACTAGCGGGAGCAATGAGCAGTTCTTC	CASSGTSGSNEQFF